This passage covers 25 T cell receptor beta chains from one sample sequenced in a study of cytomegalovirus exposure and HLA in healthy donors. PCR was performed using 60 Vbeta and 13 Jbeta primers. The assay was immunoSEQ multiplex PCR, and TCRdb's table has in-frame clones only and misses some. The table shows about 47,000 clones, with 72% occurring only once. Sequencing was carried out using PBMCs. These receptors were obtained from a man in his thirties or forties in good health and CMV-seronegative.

CDR3 sequence: CASGFVSGRFKNEQFF. The CDR3 DNA reads TGTGCTAGTGGTTTTGTTAGCGGGAGATTCAAGAATGAGCAGTTCTTC. The chain carries TRBV12-5 and TRBJ2-1; TRBD2 agrees at 9 bases. The CDR3 has 16 amino acids. V was pared by 3 bases and J by 7 bases, with 10 bases of the junction left unmatched. The germline gives CDR1 LGHNT, CDR2 FRNRAP.

The DNA for the CDR3 is TGTGCCAGCAGCTCCGGACCGAACCTCGGGGAGCCCCAGCATTTT. Translating it yields CASSSGPNLGEPQHF. This sequence joins TRBV5-4 and TRBJ1-5; D is unresolved. The CDR3 runs to 15 residues. The germline CDR1 and CDR2 sequences are SGHNT and YYREEE (reference sequence). V was cut by 3 bases and J by 8 bases, with 18 bases left in between. The full variable domain, completed using reference TRBV5-4 and TRBJ1-5, is ETGVTQSPTHLIKTRGQQVTLRCSSQSGHNTVSWYQQALGQGPQFIFQYYREEENGRGNFPPRFSGLQFPNYSSELNVNALELDDSALYLCASSSGPNLGEPQHFGDGTRLSIL.

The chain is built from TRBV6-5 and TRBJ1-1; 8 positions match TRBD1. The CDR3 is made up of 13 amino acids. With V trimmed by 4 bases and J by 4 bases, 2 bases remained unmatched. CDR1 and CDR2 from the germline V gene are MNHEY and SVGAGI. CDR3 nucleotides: TGTGCCAGCAGTTCCGACAGGGGCACTGAAGCTTTCTTT. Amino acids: CASSSDRGTEAFF.

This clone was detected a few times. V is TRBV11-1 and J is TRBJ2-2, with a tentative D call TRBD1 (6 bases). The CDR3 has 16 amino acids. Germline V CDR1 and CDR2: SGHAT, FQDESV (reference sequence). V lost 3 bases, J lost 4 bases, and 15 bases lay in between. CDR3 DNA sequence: TGTGCCAGCAGCTTCTCCCCACAGGGTCTCACCGGGGAGCTGTTTTTT. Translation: CASSFSPQGLTGELFF.

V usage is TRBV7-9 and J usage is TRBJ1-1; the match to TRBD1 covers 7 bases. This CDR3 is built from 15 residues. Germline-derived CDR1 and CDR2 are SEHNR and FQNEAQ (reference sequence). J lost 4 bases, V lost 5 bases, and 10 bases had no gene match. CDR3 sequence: CASSLGDSLGTEAFF. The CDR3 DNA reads TGTGCCAGCAGCCTAGGGGACAGTCTGGGCACTGAAGCTTTCTTT.

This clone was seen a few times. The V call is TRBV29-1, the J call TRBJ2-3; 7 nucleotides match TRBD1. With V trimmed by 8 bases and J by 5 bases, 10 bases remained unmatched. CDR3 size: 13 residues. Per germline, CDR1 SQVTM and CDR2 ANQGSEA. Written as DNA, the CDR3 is TGCAGCACCCGGGACAGACGAATAGATACGCAGTATTTT. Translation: CSTRDRRIDTQYF.

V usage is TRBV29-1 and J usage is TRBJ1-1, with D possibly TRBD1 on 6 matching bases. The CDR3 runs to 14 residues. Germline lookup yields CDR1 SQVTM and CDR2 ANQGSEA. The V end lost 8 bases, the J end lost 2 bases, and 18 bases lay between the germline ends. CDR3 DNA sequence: TGCAGCCCTTCTGGCCTGGACAGTAACACTGAAGCTTTCTTT. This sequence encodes CSPSGLDSNTEAFF.

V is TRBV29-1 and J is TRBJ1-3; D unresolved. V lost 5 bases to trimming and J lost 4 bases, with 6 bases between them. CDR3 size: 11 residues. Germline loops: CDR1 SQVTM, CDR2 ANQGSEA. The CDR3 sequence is CSVRPGNTIYF. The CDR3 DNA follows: TGCAGCGTTCGTCCGGGAAACACCATATATTTT.

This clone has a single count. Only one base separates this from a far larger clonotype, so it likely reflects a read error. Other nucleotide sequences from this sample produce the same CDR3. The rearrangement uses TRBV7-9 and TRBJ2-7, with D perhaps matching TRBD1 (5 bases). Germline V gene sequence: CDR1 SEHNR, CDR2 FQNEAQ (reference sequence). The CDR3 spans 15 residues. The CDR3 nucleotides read TGTACCAGCAGCTCCATTCGGACATACCCCTACGAGCAGTACTTC. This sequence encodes CTSSSIRTYPYEQYF. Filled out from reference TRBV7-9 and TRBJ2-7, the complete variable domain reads DTGVSQNPRHKITKRGQNVTFRCDPISEHNRLYWYRQTLGQGPEFLTYFQNEAQLEKSRLLSDRFSAERPKGSFSTLEIQRTEQGDSAMYLCTSSSIRTYPYEQYFGPGTRLTVT.

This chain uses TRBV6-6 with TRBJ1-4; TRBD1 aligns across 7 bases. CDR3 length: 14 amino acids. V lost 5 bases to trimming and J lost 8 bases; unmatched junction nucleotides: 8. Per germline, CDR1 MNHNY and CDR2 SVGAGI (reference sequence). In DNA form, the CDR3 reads TGTGCCAGCAGTACCAGACAGGGCGGGGAAAAACTGTTTTTT. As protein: CASSTRQGGEKLFF.

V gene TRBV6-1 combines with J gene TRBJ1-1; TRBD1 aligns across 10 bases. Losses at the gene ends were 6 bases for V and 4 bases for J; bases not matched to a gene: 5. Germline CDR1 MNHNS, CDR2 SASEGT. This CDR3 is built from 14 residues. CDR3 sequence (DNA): TGTGCCAGCAGGCCCTGGACAGGGGGCACTGAAGCTTTCTTT. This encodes CASRPWTGGTEAFF.

Here the CDR3 DNA reads TGTGCCAGTAGTATAGGGGCAGGCCGAAAACTGTTTTTT. Its translation is CASSIGAGRKLFF. The chain couples TRBV19 to TRBJ1-4; no reliable D call. Trimming shortened V by 1 base and J by 10 bases, and 10 bases separated the two germline ends. This CDR3 spans 13 amino acids. The germline V gene has CDR1 LNHDA and CDR2 SQIVND (reference sequence).

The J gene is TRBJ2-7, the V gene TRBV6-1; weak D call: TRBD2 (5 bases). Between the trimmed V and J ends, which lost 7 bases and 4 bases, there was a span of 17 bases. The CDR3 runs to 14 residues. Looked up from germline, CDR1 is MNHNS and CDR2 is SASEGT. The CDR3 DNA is TGTGCCAGCACGAGGGATGGGGTCGGGTACGAGCAGTACTTC. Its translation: CASTRDGVGYEQYF.

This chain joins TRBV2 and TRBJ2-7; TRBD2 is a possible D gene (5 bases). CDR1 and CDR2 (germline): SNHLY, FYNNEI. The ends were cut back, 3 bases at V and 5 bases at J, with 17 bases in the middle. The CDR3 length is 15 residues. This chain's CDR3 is CASSEMRRVGDEQYF. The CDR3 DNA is TGTGCCAGCAGTGAGATGAGACGGGTCGGGGACGAGCAGTACTTC.

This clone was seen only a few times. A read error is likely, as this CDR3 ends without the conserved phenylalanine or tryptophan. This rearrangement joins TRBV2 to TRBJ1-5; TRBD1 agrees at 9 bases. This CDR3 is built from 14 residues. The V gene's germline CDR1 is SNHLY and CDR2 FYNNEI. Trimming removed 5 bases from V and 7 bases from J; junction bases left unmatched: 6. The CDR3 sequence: CASSPQGAGQPQHV. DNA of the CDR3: TGTGCCAGCAGTCCACAGGGGGCCGGGCAGCCCCAGCATGTT.

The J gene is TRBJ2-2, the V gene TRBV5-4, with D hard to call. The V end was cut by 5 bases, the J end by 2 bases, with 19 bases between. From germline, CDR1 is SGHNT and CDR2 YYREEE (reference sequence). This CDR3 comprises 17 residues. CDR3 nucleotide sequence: TGTGCCAGCAGTTCCCTTGTGGGTCTAGGAAACACCGGGGAGCTGTTTTTT. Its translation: CASSSLVGLGNTGELFF.

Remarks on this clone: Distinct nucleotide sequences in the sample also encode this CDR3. Here the CDR3 reads CASSLGLAEGEETQYF. CDR3 sequence (DNA): TGCGCCAGCAGCTTAGGGCTAGCGGAGGGGGAAGAGACCCAGTACTTC. The chain has TRBV5-1 and TRBJ2-5, with D maybe TRBD2 (7 bases). In germline, CDR1 is SGHRS, CDR2 YFSETQ. V shed 2 bases and J shed 3 bases, with 17 bases lying between them. The CDR3 contains 16 residues.

The CDR3 reads CASSSLNSGNTIYF. For the CDR3, the DNA is TGTGCCAGCAGTTCCCTAAACTCTGGAAACACCATATATTTT. The rearrangement uses TRBV27 and TRBJ1-3, with no clear D. Deletions cut 4 bases from V and 0 bases from J, with 7 bases between. There are 14 residues in the CDR3. Looked up from germline, CDR1 is MNHEY and CDR2 is SMNVEV (reference sequence).

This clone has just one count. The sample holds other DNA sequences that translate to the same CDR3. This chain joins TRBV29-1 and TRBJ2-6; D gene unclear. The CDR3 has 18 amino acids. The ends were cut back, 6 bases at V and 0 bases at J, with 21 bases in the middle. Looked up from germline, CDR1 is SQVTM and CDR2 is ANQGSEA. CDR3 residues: CSVIAPLVIDSGANVLTF. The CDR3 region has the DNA TGCAGCGTCATAGCACCCCTCGTCATAGACTCTGGGGCCAACGTCCTGACTTTC.

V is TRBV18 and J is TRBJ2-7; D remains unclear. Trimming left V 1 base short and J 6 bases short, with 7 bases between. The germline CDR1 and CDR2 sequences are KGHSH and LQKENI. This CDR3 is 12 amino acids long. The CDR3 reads CASSPQRSEQYF. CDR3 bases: TGTGCCAGCTCACCACAGAGGTCCGAGCAGTACTTC.

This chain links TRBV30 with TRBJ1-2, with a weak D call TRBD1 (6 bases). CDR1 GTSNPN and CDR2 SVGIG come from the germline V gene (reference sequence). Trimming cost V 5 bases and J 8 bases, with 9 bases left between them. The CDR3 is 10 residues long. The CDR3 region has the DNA TGTGCCTGGGGGGACACCGGCTACACCTTC. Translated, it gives CAWGDTGYTF.

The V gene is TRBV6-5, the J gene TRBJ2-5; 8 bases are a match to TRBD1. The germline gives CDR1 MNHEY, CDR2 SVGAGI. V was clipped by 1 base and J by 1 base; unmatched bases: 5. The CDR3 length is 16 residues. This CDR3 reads CASSYFGTGIQETQYF. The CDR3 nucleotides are TGTGCCAGCAGTTACTTTGGGACAGGAATCCAAGAGACCCAGTACTTC.

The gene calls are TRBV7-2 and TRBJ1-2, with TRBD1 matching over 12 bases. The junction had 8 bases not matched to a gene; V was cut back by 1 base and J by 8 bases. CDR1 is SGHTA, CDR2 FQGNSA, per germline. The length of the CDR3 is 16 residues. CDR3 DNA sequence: TGTGCCAGCAGCTTAGTGAGTGGGACAGGGGGCGAAGGCTACACCTTC. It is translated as CASSLVSGTGGEGYTF. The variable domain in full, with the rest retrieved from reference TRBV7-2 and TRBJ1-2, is GAGVSQSPSNKVTEKGKDVELRCDPISGHTALYWYRQSLGQGLEFLIYFQGNSAPDKSGLPSDRFSAERTGGSVSTLTIQRTQQEDSAVYLCASSLVSGTGGEGYTFGSGTRLTVV.

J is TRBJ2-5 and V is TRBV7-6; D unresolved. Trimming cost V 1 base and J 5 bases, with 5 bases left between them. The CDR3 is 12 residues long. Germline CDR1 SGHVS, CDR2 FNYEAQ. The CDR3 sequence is CASSLVSETQYF. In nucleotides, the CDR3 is TGTGCCAGCAGCTTAGTTAGTGAGACCCAGTACTTC.

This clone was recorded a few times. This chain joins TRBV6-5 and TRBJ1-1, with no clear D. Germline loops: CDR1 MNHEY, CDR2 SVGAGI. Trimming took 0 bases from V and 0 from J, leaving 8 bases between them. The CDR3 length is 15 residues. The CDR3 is CASSYSATLNTEAFF. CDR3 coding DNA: TGTGCCAGCAGTTACTCGGCCACGCTGAACACTGAAGCTTTCTTT.